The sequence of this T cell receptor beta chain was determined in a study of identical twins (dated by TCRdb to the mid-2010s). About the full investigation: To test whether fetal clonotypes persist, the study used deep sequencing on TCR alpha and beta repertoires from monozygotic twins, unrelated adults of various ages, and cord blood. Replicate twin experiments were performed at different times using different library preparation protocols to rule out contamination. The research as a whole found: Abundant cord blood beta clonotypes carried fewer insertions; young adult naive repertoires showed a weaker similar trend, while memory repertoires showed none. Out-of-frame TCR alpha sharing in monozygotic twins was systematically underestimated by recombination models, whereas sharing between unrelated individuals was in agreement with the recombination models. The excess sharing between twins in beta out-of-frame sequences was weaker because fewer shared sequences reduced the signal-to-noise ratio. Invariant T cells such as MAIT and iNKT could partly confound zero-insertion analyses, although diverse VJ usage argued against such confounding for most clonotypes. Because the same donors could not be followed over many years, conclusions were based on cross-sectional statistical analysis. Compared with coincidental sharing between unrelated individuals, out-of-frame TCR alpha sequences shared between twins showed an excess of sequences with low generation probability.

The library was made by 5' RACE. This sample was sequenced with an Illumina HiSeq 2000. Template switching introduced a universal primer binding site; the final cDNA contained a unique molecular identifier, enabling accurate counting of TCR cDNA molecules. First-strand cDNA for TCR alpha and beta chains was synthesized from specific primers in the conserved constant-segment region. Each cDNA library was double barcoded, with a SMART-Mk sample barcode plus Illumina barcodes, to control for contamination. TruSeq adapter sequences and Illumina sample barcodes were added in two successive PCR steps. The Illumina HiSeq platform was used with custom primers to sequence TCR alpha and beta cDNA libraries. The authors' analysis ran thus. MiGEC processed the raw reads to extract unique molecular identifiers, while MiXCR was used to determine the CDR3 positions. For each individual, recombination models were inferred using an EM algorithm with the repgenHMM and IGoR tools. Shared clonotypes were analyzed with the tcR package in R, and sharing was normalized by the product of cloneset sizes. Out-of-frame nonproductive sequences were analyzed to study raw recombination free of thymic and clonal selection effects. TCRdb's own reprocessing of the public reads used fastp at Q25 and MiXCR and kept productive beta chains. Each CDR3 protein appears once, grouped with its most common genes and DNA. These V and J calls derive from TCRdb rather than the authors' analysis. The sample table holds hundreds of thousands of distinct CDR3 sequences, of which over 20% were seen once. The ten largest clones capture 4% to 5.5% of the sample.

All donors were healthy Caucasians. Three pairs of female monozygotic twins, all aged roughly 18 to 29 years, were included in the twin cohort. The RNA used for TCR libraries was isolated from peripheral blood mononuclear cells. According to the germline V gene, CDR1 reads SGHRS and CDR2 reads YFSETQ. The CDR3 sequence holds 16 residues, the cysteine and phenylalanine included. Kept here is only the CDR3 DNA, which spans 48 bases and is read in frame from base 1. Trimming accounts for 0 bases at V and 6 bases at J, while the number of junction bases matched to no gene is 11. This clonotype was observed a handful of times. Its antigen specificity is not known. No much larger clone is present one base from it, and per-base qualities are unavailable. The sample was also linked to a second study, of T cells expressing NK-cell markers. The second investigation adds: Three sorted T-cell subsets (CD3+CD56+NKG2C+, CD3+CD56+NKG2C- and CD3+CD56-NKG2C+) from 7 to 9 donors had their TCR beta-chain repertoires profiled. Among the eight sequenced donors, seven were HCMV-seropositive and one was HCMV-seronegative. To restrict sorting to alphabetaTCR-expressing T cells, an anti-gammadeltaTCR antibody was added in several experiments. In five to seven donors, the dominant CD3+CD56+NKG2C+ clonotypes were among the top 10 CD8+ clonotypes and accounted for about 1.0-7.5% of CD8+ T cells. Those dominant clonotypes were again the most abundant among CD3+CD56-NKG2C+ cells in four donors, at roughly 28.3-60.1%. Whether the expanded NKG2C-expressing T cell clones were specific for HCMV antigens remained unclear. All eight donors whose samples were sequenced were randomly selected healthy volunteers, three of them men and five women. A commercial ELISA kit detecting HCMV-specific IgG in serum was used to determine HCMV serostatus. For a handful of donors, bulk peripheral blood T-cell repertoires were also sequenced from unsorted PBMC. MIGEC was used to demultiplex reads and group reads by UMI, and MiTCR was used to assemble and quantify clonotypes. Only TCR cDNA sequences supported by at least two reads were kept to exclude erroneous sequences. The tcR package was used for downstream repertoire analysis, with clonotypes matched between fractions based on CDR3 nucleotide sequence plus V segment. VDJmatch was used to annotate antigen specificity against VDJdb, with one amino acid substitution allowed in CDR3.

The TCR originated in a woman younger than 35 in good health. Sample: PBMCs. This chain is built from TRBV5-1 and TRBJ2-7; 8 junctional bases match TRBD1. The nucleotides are TGCGCCAGCAGCTTGGAAATGCGGGCAACAGGGGGCGAGCAGTACTTC. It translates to CASSLEMRATGGEQYF.